These 14 T cell receptor beta chains came from one sample sequenced in a study of blood T cell repertoires in COVID-19. Only in-frame clones appear in the TCRdb table, and some are missing; sequencing was by immunoSEQ multiplex PCR. The sample lists nearly 350,000 clones, approximately 91% seen once, with around 7.9% in the top ten. Sequencing used peripheral blood. The receptors derive from a woman in her seventies with COVID-19, enrolled during active disease.

J is TRBJ1-1 and V is TRBV7-3; tentatively, D is TRBD1 (5 bases). V lost 0 bases and J 6 bases, leaving 8 bases between the germline ends. Germline V gives CDR1 SGHTA, CDR2 FQGTGA. The CDR3 is made up of 13 amino acids. In DNA, the CDR3 is TGTGCCAGCAGCTTAACGGCGACAGCTGAAGCTTTCTTT. It encodes CASSLTATAEAFF.

As regards this clone: Other DNA sequences of this sample code for an identical CDR3. This chain joins TRBV12-5 and TRBJ1-1; the match to TRBD1 covers 10 bases. The germline V gene has CDR1 LGHNT and CDR2 FRNRAP. Losses at the gene ends were 5 bases for V and 5 bases for J; bases not matched to a gene: 5. The CDR3 is made up of 14 amino acids. The CDR3 DNA is TGTGCTAGTGGTCCCGGGACAGGGGTAACTGAAGCTTTCTTT. Residues: CASGPGTGVTEAFF.

The chain is built from TRBV30 and TRBJ1-1; D is unclear. The CDR3 runs 14 residues. Germline CDR1 and CDR2: GTSNPN and SVGIG (reference sequence). V was shortened by 4 bases and J by 4 bases, with 16 bases between the two germline ends. CDR3 amino acids: CAWKLAGVGTEAFF. The CDR3 coding sequence is TGTGCCTGGAAGCTCGCGGGCGTAGGCACTGAAGCTTTCTTT.

This clone was detected once. J is TRBJ1-2 and V is TRBV3-1 (or the pseudogene TRBV3-2); 10 positions match TRBD1. Germline CDR1 LGHDT, CDR2 YNNKEL (reference sequence). V dropped 4 bases and J dropped 4; count of bases not matched to a gene: 6. This CDR3 is built from 15 residues. CDR3 sequence: CASSLRDRGGYGYTF. DNA for the CDR3: TGTGCCAGCAGCCTCCGGGACAGGGGAGGCTATGGCTACACCTTC.

The J gene is TRBJ2-1, the V gene TRBV7-3; 13 nucleotides match TRBD2. The CDR3 loop spans 19 amino acids. V lost 5 bases, J lost 7 bases, and 17 bases stayed unmatched. Germline assignment: CDR1 SGHTA and CDR2 FQGTGA. The CDR3 nucleotides read TGTGCCAGCAGCCCGCGTTCCGGACTAGCGGGGGTCAAAGGGAATGAGCAGTTCTTC. It translates to CASSPRSGLAGVKGNEQFF.

The genes are TRBV4-3 and TRBJ2-1; TRBD2 matches 13 bases. Germline CDR1 and CDR2: LGHNA and YSLEER. V dropped 3 bases and J dropped 7; count of bases not matched to a gene: 9. The CDR3 has 17 amino acids. The CDR3 loop is CASSQSTSGGVLNEQFF. CDR3 bases: TGCGCCAGCAGCCAGTCTACTAGCGGGGGGGTCCTTAATGAGCAGTTCTTC.

This rearrangement joins TRBV11-2 to TRBJ1-1, with TRBD1 identical over 11 bases. V lost 5 bases to trimming and J lost 0 bases; unmatched junction nucleotides: 5. The CDR3 contains 16 residues. CDR1 is SGHAT, CDR2 FQNNGV, per germline. CDR3 coding DNA: TGTGCCAGCAGCCTAGGACAGGGGGCAATGAACACTGAAGCTTTCTTT. Translated: CASSLGQGAMNTEAFF.

The chain employs TRBV18 and TRBJ1-1, with 10 bases lining up with TRBD1. The CDR3 runs to 13 residues. In germline, CDR1 is KGHSH, CDR2 LQKENI. J was trimmed by 11 bases and V by 3 bases; bases with no gene match: 6. CDR3 in DNA: TGTGCCAGCTCACCTGACAGGGGGCTAGGGGCTTTCTTT. Translating gives CASSPDRGLGAFF.

The chain combines TRBV24-1 with TRBJ1-2; 7 bases map to TRBD1. J was trimmed by 4 bases and V by 4 bases; bases with no gene match: 11. CDR1 is KGHDR, CDR2 SFDVKD, per germline. CDR3 length: 16 residues. The CDR3 protein is CATSDHYDRAGYGYTF. CDR3 sequence (DNA): TGTGCCACCAGTGACCACTACGACAGGGCGGGCTATGGCTACACCTTC.

V usage is TRBV6-5 and J usage is TRBJ1-2; D possibly corresponds to TRBD1 (6 bases). CDR3 length equals 14 residues. CDR1 and CDR2 (germline): MNHEY, SVGAGI. Trimming cost V 8 bases and J 3 bases, with 16 bases left between them. The CDR3 nucleotides read TGTGCCAGCGGCCTGCAGGGGCAGGACTATGGCTACACCTTC. Translation gives CASGLQGQDYGYTF.

The chain recombines TRBV7-2 with TRBJ2-7, with 10 bases matching TRBD2. The V segment lost 4 bases and the J segment 6 bases; nucleotides outside the gene matches: 6. CDR1 and CDR2 (germline): SGHTA, FQGNSA. CDR3 length: 14 residues. CDR3 nucleotides: TGTGCCAGCAGCTCAGCGGGGGGGCTTATCGAGCAGTACTTC. Translation gives CASSSAGGLIEQYF.

The gene calls are TRBV19 and TRBJ1-1; 7 bases line up with TRBD1. The CDR3 has 14 amino acids. The J segment lost 1 base and the V segment lost 5 bases, leaving 4 bases of the junction unmatched. Looked up from germline, CDR1 is LNHDA and CDR2 is SQIVND (reference sequence). The CDR3 DNA is TGTGCCAGTAGTCCCGGGACAGCGAACACTGAAGCTTTCTTT. Translation: CASSPGTANTEAFF.

This clone was seen only once. DNA for the CDR3: TGTGCCAGCAGCTTATTTAGGGGAACTGAAGCTTTCTTT. Amino acid sequence: CASSLFRGTEAFF. The chain links TRBV7-8 to TRBJ1-1; weak D call: TRBD1 (5 bases). Germline loops: CDR1 SGHVS, CDR2 FQNEAQ. The V and J ends lost 2 bases and 5 bases respectively, with 9 bases between them. The CDR3 covers 13 residues. Drawing the rest from reference TRBV7-8 and TRBJ1-1, the complete variable domain is GAGVSQSPRYKVAKRGQDVALRCDPISGHVSLFWYQQALGQGPEFLTYFQNEAQLDKSGLPSDRFFAERPEGSVSTLKIQRTQQEDSAVYLCASSLFRGTEAFFGQGTRLTVV.

This sequence joins TRBV18 and TRBJ2-5, with D perhaps matching TRBD2 (5 bases). CDR1 and CDR2 from the germline V gene are KGHSH and LQKENI. Trimming stripped 4 bases from V and 5 bases from J, with 11 bases between. This CDR3 region has 13 residues. The CDR3 protein is CASSLRGSETQYF. The CDR3 nucleotides are TGTGCCAGCTCACTCCGAGGGTCGGAGACCCAGTACTTC.